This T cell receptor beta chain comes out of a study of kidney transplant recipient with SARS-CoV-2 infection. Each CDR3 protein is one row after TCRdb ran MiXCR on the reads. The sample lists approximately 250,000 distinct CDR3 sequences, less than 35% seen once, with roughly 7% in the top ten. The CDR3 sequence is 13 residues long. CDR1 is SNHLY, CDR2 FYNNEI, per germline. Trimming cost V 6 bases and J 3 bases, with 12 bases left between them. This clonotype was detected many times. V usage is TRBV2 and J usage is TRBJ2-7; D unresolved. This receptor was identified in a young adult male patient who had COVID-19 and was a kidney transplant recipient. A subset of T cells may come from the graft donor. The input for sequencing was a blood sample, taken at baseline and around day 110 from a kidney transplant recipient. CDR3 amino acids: CASSDTVNYEQYF. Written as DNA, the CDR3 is TGTGCCAGCAGCGACACCGTCAACTACGAGCAGTACTTC.